This entry lists 7 T cell receptor beta chains sequenced from one sample in a study of blood T cell repertoires in COVID-19. Using immunoSEQ multiplex PCR, the repertoire was profiled, and TCRdb retains in-frame clones only, with some absent. The sample carries 650,000 to 800,000 clones, 85% to 90% recorded once. Sequencing was carried out using peripheral blood. Receptors originate from a woman between 18 and 29 years old with acute or convalescent COVID-19.

The chain joins TRBV12-3 or TRBV12-4 to TRBJ2-1; D is ambiguous. Deletions cut 5 bases from V and 9 bases from J, with 14 bases between. The CDR3 consists of 13 residues. The chain's CDR3 is CASSPQLVGEQFF. The DNA of the CDR3 is TGTGCCAGCAGTCCCCAATTGGTCGGTGAGCAGTTCTTC.

This clone was recorded only once. This chain joins TRBV24-1 and TRBJ2-1, with D hard to call. The germline V gene encodes CDR1 KGHDR and CDR2 SFDVKD. The V and J ends lost 2 bases and 6 bases respectively, with 13 bases between them. The CDR3 is made up of 15 amino acids. The DNA for the CDR3 is TGTGCCACCAGTGATTCCGTACATCTCCGCAATGAGCAGTTCTTC. Translating gives CATSDSVHLRNEQFF.

V usage is TRBV15 and J usage is TRBJ1-2; 7 bases agree with TRBD1. CDR3 length equals 16 residues. Germline CDR1 and CDR2: LNHNV and YYDKDF (reference sequence). The V segment lost 0 bases and the J segment 4 bases; nucleotides outside the gene matches: 8. The CDR3 loop reads CATSRDLGDSLYGYTF. CDR3 coding DNA: TGTGCCACCAGCAGAGATCTAGGGGACAGCCTCTATGGCTACACCTTC.

The CDR3 bases are TGTGCCAGTAGTATTACTAGGGACAACTCTGGAAACACCATATATTTT. Translated, it gives CASSITRDNSGNTIYF. This rearrangement joins TRBV19 to TRBJ1-3, with D tentatively TRBD1 (6 bases). Deletions cut 3 bases from V and 0 bases from J, with 12 bases between. The length of the CDR3 is 16 residues. Germline-derived CDR1 and CDR2 are LNHDA and SQIVND (reference sequence).

Note on this clone: This CDR3 is also generated by other DNA sequences in the sample. J is TRBJ1-2 and V is TRBV11-2; unclear D gene. The germline V and J ends were trimmed by 1 base and 0 bases, with 6 bases remaining between them. Germline CDR1 is SGHAT and CDR2 is FQNNGV. This CDR3 spans 14 amino acids. CDR3 nucleotides: TGTGCCAGCAGCTTAGGGCAGACTAACTATGGCTACACCTTC. This codes for CASSLGQTNYGYTF.

The chain links TRBV21-1 to TRBJ2-1; the listed D gene, TRBD2, was not tested against the DNA. TRBV21-1 represents a pseudogene. The CDR3 has 17 amino acids. The CDR3 is CASSKSPGRGGHIEQFF. The CDR3 DNA is TGTGCCAGCAGCAAAAGCCCCGGTCGGGGGGGCCACATTGAGCAGTTCTTC.

This chain links TRBV7-2 with TRBJ2-3; TRBD2 agrees at 12 bases. Germline trimming cut 5 bases from V and 5 bases from J; bases unmatched to any gene: 14. The CDR3 extends over 18 amino acids. CDR1 is SGHTA, CDR2 FQGNSA, per germline. The CDR3 sequence: CASSPTALAGGRRDTQYF. The DNA for the CDR3 is TGTGCCAGCAGCCCGACGGCGCTAGCGGGGGGGCGAAGAGATACGCAGTATTTT.